Listed below are T cell receptor beta chains from one sample, sequenced in a study of T cell clonotyping in hematopoietic cell transplantation. TCRdb's table, derived via immunoSEQ multiplex PCR, lists solely in-frame clones and lacks some. The repertoire consists of 10,000 to 15,000 clones, with around 90% occurring once and the leading ten covering less than 9.5%. The sequenced sample was PBMCs, obtained 100 days after allogeneic stem cell transplant. All receptors derive from a female patient aged 45 to 65 who had an allogeneic stem cell transplant from an unrelated donor, so the T cells may come from the graft donor. Some clones in this sample may be carry-over from other donors' samples. CDR3s include the opening cysteine and the closing phenylalanine or tryptophan. D genes are given only for firm matches. Some rows mark clone size as missing; the rest say once, few, many or name a class of expanded clone.

D gene	J gene	clone size	V gene	CDR3 length	CDR3 protein	CDR3 DNA
TRBD1	TRBJ2-6	.	TRBV11-3	16	CASSSTGVAGANVLTF	TGTGCCAGCAGCTCAACAGGGGTTGCGGGGGCCAACGTCCTGACTTTC
.	TRBJ1-5	.	TRBV28	12	CASRGSNQPQHF	TGTGCCAGCAGAGGAAGCAATCAGCCCCAGCATTTT
TRBD1	TRBJ1-2	.	TRBV4-2	14	CASSPRTGLMSYTF	TGTGCCAGCAGCCCTCGGACAGGGCTTATGAGCTACACCTTC
.	TRBJ1-2	.	TRBV30	13	CAWSSRWGSGYTF	TGTGCCTGGAGCTCTCGGTGGGGTAGCGGCTACACCTTC
.	TRBJ1-4	.	TRBV6-6	13	CASSSPTNEKLFF	TGTGCCAGCAGTTCCCCAACTAATGAAAAACTGTTTTTT
.	TRBJ2-2	.	TRBV28	13	CASSSLGTQELFF	TGTGCCAGCAGCAGTCTAGGAACTCAAGAGCTGTTTTTT
TRBD1	TRBJ1-3	.	TRBV5-1	15	CASSPTDRAGNTIYF	TGCGCCAGCAGCCCTACGGACAGGGCTGGAAACACCATATATTTT
.	TRBJ1-2	once	TRBV27	10	CASSPYGYTF	TGTGCCAGCAGTCCTTATGGCTACACCTTC
TRBD2	TRBJ2-2	.	TRBV29-1	15	CSVRGLAGNTGELFF	TGCAGCGTCCGCGGACTAGCGGGTAACACCGGGGAGCTGTTTTTT
TRBD1	TRBJ2-1	.	TRBV12-5	14	CASGLQGTYNEQFF	TGTGCTAGTGGTCTACAGGGGACATACAATGAGCAGTTCTTC
.	TRBJ1-1	.	TRBV4-3	13	CASSQAGNTEAFF	TGCGCCAGCAGCCAGGCAGGAAACACTGAAGCTTTCTTT
.	TRBJ2-1	.	TRBV5-4	15	CASSLVVGPRDEQFF	TGTGCCAGCAGTCTCGTCGTGGGACCTCGCGATGAGCAGTTCTTC
.	TRBJ1-2	.	TRBV10-3	11	CATGLAYGYTF	TGTGCCACGGGGTTGGCCTATGGCTACACCTTC
.	TRBJ1-4	.	TRBV4-1	19	CASSQESRPTGIPNEKLFF	TGCGCCAGCAGCCAAGAAAGCCGACCCACAGGGATCCCTAATGAAAAACTGTTTTTT
TRBD1	TRBJ2-7	.	TRBV2	13	CASRRTGKNEQYF	TGTGCCAGCAGAAGGACAGGGAAGAACGAGCAGTACTTC
.	TRBJ2-3	.	TRBV7-6	16	CASSLGLSISRDTQYF	TGTGCCAGCAGCTTGGGCCTTTCTATTTCACGTGATACGCAGTATTTT
.	TRBJ2-1	.	TRBV6-5	14	CASSYSGRYNEQFF	TGTGCCAGCAGTTACTCGGGCAGGTACAATGAGCAGTTCTTC
TRBD1	TRBJ2-7	.	TRBV6-6	14	CASSPGTGLGEQYF	TGTGCCAGCAGTCCCGGGACAGGGCTGGGGGAGCAGTACTTC
TRBD1	TRBJ2-4	.	TRBV27	14	CASSSTGGSGIQYF	TGTGCCAGCAGTTCGACAGGGGGCTCGGGCATTCAGTACTTC
.	TRBJ1-3	.	TRBV11-1	15	CASSPRWTDGNTIYF	TGTGCCAGCAGCCCCCGGTGGACAGACGGAAACACCATATATTTT
.	TRBJ1-2	.	TRBV2	13	CASSSDVGYGYTF	TGTGCCAGCAGTTCCGATGTGGGCTATGGCTACACCTTC
.	TRBJ1-1	.	TRBV13	13	CASSLVYDTEAFF	TGTGCCAGCAGCTTAGTTTATGACACTGAAGCTTTCTTT
.	TRBJ1-6	.	TRBV6-6	14	CASSPGTGTLGVHF	TGTGCCAGCAGCCCCGGGACTGGGACATTAGGCGTCCACTTT
.	TRBJ2-1	.	TRBV7-2	14	CASSPDWGAGEQFF	TGTGCCAGCAGCCCCGACTGGGGGGCTGGGGAGCAGTTCTTC
TRBD1	TRBJ1-5	.	TRBV28	14	CASRTGVSNQPQHF	TGTGCCAGCAGGACAGGGGTTAGCAATCAGCCCCAGCATTTT
TRBD1	TRBJ1-2	.	TRBV2	14	CASKPGQGSYGYTF	TGTGCCAGCAAACCGGGACAGGGATCCTATGGCTACACCTTC
TRBD2	TRBJ2-7	.	TRBV5-4	15	CASSRGGEFPYEQYF	TGTGCCAGCAGCCGGGGGGGTGAATTTCCCTACGAGCAGTACTTC
TRBD1	TRBJ1-2	.	TRBV29-1	12	CSGLTGGNGYTF	TGCAGCGGCCTGACAGGGGGGAACGGCTACACCTTC
.	TRBJ2-7	.	TRBV7-2	15	CASSFGGTRTYEQYF	TGTGCCAGCAGCTTCGGGGGAACCCGCACCTACGAGCAGTACTTC
TRBD1	TRBJ1-6	few	TRBV11-2	16	CASSLGGTVQNSPLHF	TGTGCCAGCAGCTTAGGCGGGACAGTTCAAAATTCACCCCTCCACTTT
.	TRBJ1-2	.	TRBV29-1	14	CSVESSRVSYGYTF	TGCAGCGTTGAAAGCAGCAGGGTTTCCTATGGCTACACCTTC
.	TRBJ2-7	.	TRBV9	15	CASSVDGRIHYEQYF	TGTGCCAGCAGCGTAGACGGCCGGATCCACTACGAGCAGTACTTC
.	TRBJ1-1	.	TRBV7-9	15	CASSLPQGGHTEAFF	TGTGCCAGCAGCTTACCACAGGGTGGCCACACTGAAGCTTTCTTT
.	TRBJ1-2	.	TRBV6-1	13	CASEARGLRGYTF	TGTGCCAGCGAAGCCAGGGGACTACGGGGCTACACCTTC
.	TRBJ1-2	.	TRBV4-2	15	CASSRAGTGLFGYTF	TGTGCCAGCAGCCGAGCCGGGACGGGGCTCTTTGGCTACACCTTC